This T cell receptor beta chain emerged from a study of T cells in Graves' hyperthyroidism and ophthalmopathy. It was considered stable Graves' hyperthyroidism when ophthalmopathy did not progress within 18 months. Every diagnosis used clinical symptoms, serum thyroxine and TRAb, thyroid ultrasound and orbital computed tomography. Fresh 10 ml peripheral blood yielded PBMCs. This clonotype was recorded a few times. Amplified regions were TCR beta CDR3 sequences from RNA transcripts. Primed by the HTBI set, a first-round RT-PCR was run on the TCR CDR3. MiXCR, run by TCRdb on the multiplex PCR reads, gives a single entry per CDR3 protein. The data contain some 620,000 distinct CDR3 sequences, roughly 15% of them singletons. V was shortened by 7 bases and J by 9 bases, with 17 bases between the two germline ends. This CDR3 contains 12 residues. Germline V gives CDR1 SGHNT, CDR2 YYREEE (reference sequence).

The sample taken for sequencing was blood. This rearrangement joins TRBV5-4 to TRBJ2-7; D is uncertain. The clonotype comes from a woman in her 30s with Graves' hyperthyroidism. The CDR3 region is CASSLDHLGQYF. In DNA, the CDR3 is TGTGCCAGCTCCCTGGACCATCTAGGGCAGTACTTC.